The rows below give T cell receptor beta chains drawn from one sample of a study of T cells in localized non-small cell lung cancer. Profiled with immunoSEQ multiplex PCR; TCRdb holds only in-frame clones, not every one. This repertoire shows about 41,000 clones, more than 85% found once; its top ten account for 7% to 9%. The sample in question was peripheral blood, obtained before any cancer treatment. All receptors come from a woman aged 18-55 years with stage III lung adenocarcinoma. CDR3s include the opening cysteine and the closing phenylalanine or tryptophan. The D gene is left open where the match is weak. Clone size is not always given. Where it is, it says once, few, many or a class for expanded clones.

j_call d_call v_call clone_size cdr3_aa cdr3_nt
TRBJ2-1 - TRBV19 - CASRRGPNYNEQFF TGTGCCAGTCGTAGGGGACCGAATTACAATGAGCAGTTCTTC
TRBJ2-1 TRBD1 TRBV10-1 - CASSESQGARNEQFF TGCGCCAGCAGTGAGTCCCAGGGGGCGCGGAATGAGCAGTTCTTC
TRBJ2-1 - TRBV19 - CASTLGGRYNSYNEQFF TGTGCCAGTACCCTAGGGGGAAGATACAACTCCTACAATGAGCAGTTCTTC
TRBJ1-4 TRBD1 TRBV6-1 - CASSGTGGNEKLFF TGTGCCAGCAGCGGGACAGGGGGCAATGAAAAACTGTTTTTT
TRBJ1-1 TRBD1 TRBV11-1 - CASRPRQGVSTEAFF TGTGCCAGCAGACCCCGACAGGGTGTAAGCACTGAAGCTTTCTTT
TRBJ1-3 - TRBV21-1 - CASSKAKGTGGPRNTIYF TGTGCCAGCAGCAAAGCTAAAGGGACAGGGGGCCCGAGGAACACCATATATTTT
TRBJ2-5 - TRBV4-1 - CASSLERRSRAQETQYF TGCGCCAGCAGCCTCGAACGGAGGTCCAGGGCCCAAGAGACCCAGTACTTC
TRBJ1-1 - TRBV29-1 - CSVEDIRGNTEAFF TGCAGCGTTGAAGATATAAGGGGTAACACTGAAGCTTTCTTT
TRBJ1-1 - TRBV19 few CASSEQSGTEAFF TGTGCCAGTAGTGAGCAGTCGGGCACTGAAGCTTTCTTT
TRBJ1-2 - TRBV29-1 - CSSLGQSNYGYTF TGCAGCTCCCTGGGGCAGTCTAACTATGGCTACACCTTC
TRBJ2-1 - TRBV9 - CASSARTLGGEQFF TGTGCCAGCAGCGCCCGGACTCTTGGGGGGGAGCAGTTCTTC
TRBJ2-5 - TRBV29-1 few CSVEWAGGFETQYF TGCAGCGTTGAATGGGCCGGGGGTTTCGAGACCCAGTACTTC
TRBJ2-2 TRBD1 TRBV5-6 - CASSRDRLNTGELFF TGTGCCAGCAGCCGGGACAGGCTGAACACCGGGGAGCTGTTTTTT
TRBJ2-4 - TRBV20-1 - CSAPRENIQYF TGCAGTGCCCCCCGGGAAAACATTCAGTACTTC
TRBJ2-2 TRBD2 TRBV10-2 - CASSENGGLGGELFF TGCGCCAGCAGTGAGAACGGGGGGTTGGGCGGGGAGCTGTTTTTT
TRBJ2-3 - TRBV5-1 once CASSPSTGRTDTQYF TGCGCCAGCAGCCCCTCGACAGGGAGGACAGATACGCAGTATTTT